This T cell receptor (beta chain) was recorded in a study of T-cell memory formation after mild COVID-19. On the study more broadly: Largely donor-specific sequence clusters came from a couple of donors.

Germline loops: CDR1 SGHDT, CDR2 YYEEEE. Unmatched junction bases numbered 2, after V lost 0 bases and J lost 1 base. The CDR3 length is 15 residues. TCR alpha and TCR beta cDNA libraries carrying sample barcodes and UMIs came from 5'RACE with constant-segment primers. A single record per CDR3 protein comes from TCRdb applying MiXCR to the 5' RACE reads. The sample shows 450,000 or so distinct CDR3 sequences, approximately 25% of them seen only once. In the case of this clonotype: Its antigen is not known.

Study results and caveats: Memory from before infection featured some responding clones, which suggests cross-reactive memory joined. Contracting clones from day 15 to 85 had balanced CD4/CD8; later expanders favoured CD4+.

The gene calls are TRBV5-6 and TRBJ2-5, with 8 bases fitting TRBD2. The origin of this receptor is an adult woman who had mild COVID-19 (a few samples of this study predate the infection). Cell type and time point are not known. The specimen sequenced was PBMCs or a T cell subset sorted from them (not recorded which). The CDR3 DNA sequence: TGTGCCAGCAGCTTGGTGGGACTAGGCCAAGAGACCCAGTACTTC. Translated: CASSLVGLGQETQYF.